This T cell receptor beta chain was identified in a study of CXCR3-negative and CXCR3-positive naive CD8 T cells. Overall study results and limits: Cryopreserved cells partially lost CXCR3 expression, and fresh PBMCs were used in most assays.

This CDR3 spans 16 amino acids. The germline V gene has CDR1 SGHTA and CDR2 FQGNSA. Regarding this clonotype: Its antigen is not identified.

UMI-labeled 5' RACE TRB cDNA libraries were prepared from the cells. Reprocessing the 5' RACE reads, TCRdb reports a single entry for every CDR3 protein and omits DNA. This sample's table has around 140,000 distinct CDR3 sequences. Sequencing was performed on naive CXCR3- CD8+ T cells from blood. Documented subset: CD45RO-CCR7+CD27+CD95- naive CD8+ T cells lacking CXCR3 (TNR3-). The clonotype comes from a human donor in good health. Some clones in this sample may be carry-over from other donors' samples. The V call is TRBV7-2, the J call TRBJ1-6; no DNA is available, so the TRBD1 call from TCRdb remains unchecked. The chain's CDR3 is CASSDNRVTYNSPLHF.